These 17 T cell receptor beta chains came from one sample sequenced in a study of blood T cell repertoires in COVID-19. TCRdb's table, derived via immunoSEQ multiplex PCR, lists solely in-frame clones and lacks some. The table has about 140,000 clones, under 80% seen once; the top ten hold under 15%. The sequencing sample was made of peripheral blood. All receptors come from a man older than 75 with acute or convalescent COVID-19.

This clone has more than one count but fewer than ten. V is TRBV4-1 and J is TRBJ1-1; 9 bases match TRBD1. This CDR3 region has 13 residues. The germline V gene encodes CDR1 MGHRA and CDR2 YSYEKL. The J segment lost 11 bases and the V segment lost 4 bases, leaving 8 bases of the junction unmatched. CDR3 nucleotide sequence: TGCGCCAGCAGCCCCGGACAGGGGCTGTATGCTTTCTTT. The encoded protein is CASSPGQGLYAFF.

The chain is built from TRBV18 and TRBJ1-1; D is unresolved. Trimming removed 2 bases at V and 1 base at J, with 5 bases between. The CDR3 covers 13 residues. Germline V gives CDR1 KGHSH, CDR2 LQKENI. CDR3 amino acids: CASSPTRNTEAFF. The CDR3 nucleotides read TGTGCCAGCTCACCAACCAGGAACACTGAAGCTTTCTTT.

This clone was counted once. The gene calls are TRBV18 and TRBJ2-1, with D possibly being TRBD2 (7 bases). This CDR3 is 16 amino acids long. With 3 bases removed from V and 5 bases from J, the gap between germline ends came to 17 bases. The germline CDR1 and CDR2 sequences are KGHSH and LQKENI. The CDR3 coding sequence is TGTGCCAGCTCACCTCCTGGGGGGGCGCGTAACAATGAGCAGTTCTTC. It yields the protein CASSPPGGARNNEQFF.

The chain has TRBV10-3 and TRBJ2-5, with D possibly matching TRBD2 (5 bases). The CDR3 has 14 amino acids. The germline V and J ends were trimmed by 0 bases and 5 bases, with 10 bases remaining between them. Germline-derived CDR1 and CDR2 are ENHRY and SYGVKD. The chain's CDR3 is CAISESSGVETQYF. CDR3 coding DNA: TGTGCCATCAGTGAGTCATCCGGGGTTGAGACCCAGTACTTC.

V and J are TRBV5-1 and TRBJ2-1, with TRBD2 matching over 8 bases. The germline V gene encodes CDR1 SGHRS and CDR2 YFSETQ. With V trimmed by 5 bases and J by 7 bases, 8 bases remained unmatched. This CDR3 contains 14 residues. The CDR3 spells CASSNGGAGNEQFF. The CDR3 bases are TGCGCCAGCAGTAACGGGGGGGCCGGGAATGAGCAGTTCTTC.

V is TRBV3-1 (or the pseudogene TRBV3-2) and J is TRBJ2-3, with TRBD1 identical over 10 bases. Germline V CDR1 and CDR2: LGHDT, YNNKEL (reference sequence). Unmatched junction bases numbered 6, after V lost 5 bases and J lost 10 bases. The CDR3 loop spans 13 amino acids. CDR3 sequence: CASSGTGDFAQYF. The CDR3 region has the DNA TGTGCCAGCAGCGGGACAGGGGATTTCGCGCAGTATTTT.

V usage is TRBV24-1 and J usage is TRBJ1-5; maybe TRBD1 (5 bases). Trimming shortened V by 7 bases and J by 4 bases, and 19 bases separated the two germline ends. The germline CDR1 and CDR2 sequences are KGHDR and SFDVKD. The CDR3 has 16 residues. CDR3: CATSSAEGVGNQPQHF. CDR3 in DNA: TGTGCCACCAGCTCCGCGGAAGGGGTCGGGAATCAGCCCCAGCATTTT.

The rearrangement uses TRBV4-1 and TRBJ1-1; D remains ambiguous. The CDR3 length is 16 residues. Germline CDR1 is MGHRA and CDR2 is YSYEKL. Trimming shortened V by 0 bases and J by 5 bases, and 16 bases separated the two germline ends. The CDR3 protein is CASSQDLAASQTEAFF. Written as DNA, the CDR3 is TGCGCCAGCAGCCAAGATTTGGCAGCTAGCCAAACTGAAGCTTTCTTT.

This chain links TRBV7-9 with TRBJ1-6; D perhaps matches TRBD1 (6 bases). CDR3 length: 15 amino acids. CDR1 and CDR2 from the germline V gene are SEHNR and FQNEAQ (reference sequence). Deletions cut 6 bases from V and 7 bases from J, with 16 bases between. The CDR3 region has the DNA TGTGCCAGCAGTTTAACGGACAGTGGCAATTCACCCCTCCACTTT. Translated, it gives CASSLTDSGNSPLHF.

The chain carries TRBV10-2 and TRBJ1-3, with D possibly matching TRBD1 (5 bases). Germline V gene data show CDR1 as WSHSY and CDR2 as SAAADI. Trimming took 5 bases from V and 0 from J, leaving 14 bases between them. The length of the CDR3 is 16 residues. This CDR3 is CASSSGYPFSGNTIYF. DNA of the CDR3: TGCGCCAGCAGTTCAGGGTACCCGTTCTCTGGAAACACCATATATTTT.

The chain has TRBV11-3 and TRBJ2-3; TRBD2 matches at 10 bases. From germline, CDR1 is SGHNT and CDR2 YENEEA. The CDR3 sequence is 16 residues long. Trimming took 4 bases from V and 2 from J; bases not matched to a gene: 6. This CDR3 is CASSSFTSGDTDTQYF. CDR3 nucleotide sequence: TGTGCCAGCAGCTCCTTCACTAGCGGGGACACAGATACGCAGTATTTT.

V is TRBV18 and J is TRBJ1-2, with 9 bases identical to TRBD1. With V trimmed by 3 bases and J by 7 bases, 6 bases remained unmatched. The CDR3 spans 14 residues. The germline CDR1 and CDR2 sequences are KGHSH and LQKENI. Here the CDR3 DNA reads TGTGCCAGCTCACCGACCAAGACAGGGGGTGGCTACACCTTC. Its protein product is CASSPTKTGGGYTF. Supplemented by reference TRBV18 and TRBJ1-2, the full variable domain reads NAGVMQNPRHLVRRRGQEARLRCSPMKGHSHVYWYRQLPEEGLKFMVYLQKENIIDESGMPKERFSAEFPKEGPSILRIQQVVRGDSAAYFCASSPTKTGGGYTFGSGTRLTVV.

The CDR3: CATSDQGARFGGQETQYF. The CDR3 coding sequence is TGTGCCACCAGTGACCAAGGAGCGAGGTTTGGAGGGCAAGAGACCCAGTACTTC. V is TRBV24-1 and J is TRBJ2-5; perhaps TRBD2 as D (6 bases). CDR1 KGHDR and CDR2 SFDVKD come from the germline V gene. This CDR3 is 18 amino acids long. Trimming took off 4 bases at V and 2 bases at J, with 22 bases between the two ends.

The chain links TRBV7-8 to TRBJ2-7; 7 bases map to TRBD1. The J segment lost 4 bases and the V segment lost 5 bases, leaving 5 bases of the junction unmatched. Germline lookup yields CDR1 SGHVS and CDR2 FQNEAQ. The CDR3 length is 13 residues. The CDR3 bases are TGTGCCAGCAGCATGGGACAGCTATACGAGCAGTACTTC. Protein sequence: CASSMGQLYEQYF.

The chain joins TRBV28 to TRBJ1-1; D might be TRBD1 (6 bases). The CDR3 runs 12 residues. V lost 8 bases and J lost 4, with 11 bases in between. Germline values: CDR1 MDHEN, CDR2 SYDVKM. Here the CDR3 reads CASWKGGTEAFF. Written as DNA, the CDR3 is TGTGCCAGCTGGAAAGGGGGCACTGAAGCTTTCTTT. The whole variable domain, filled in from reference TRBV28 and TRBJ1-1, reads DVKVTQSSRYLVKRTGEKVFLECVQDMDHENMFWYRQDPGLGLRLIYFSYDVKMKEKGDIPEGYSVSREKKERFSLILESASTNQTSMYLCASWKGGTEAFFGQGTRLTVV.

There are a few counts of this clone. V is TRBV19 and J is TRBJ1-1; TRBD1 matches 7 bases. From germline, CDR1 is LNHDA and CDR2 SQIVND (reference sequence). J gave up 0 bases and V 7 bases, and 5 bases lay outside the gene matches. The CDR3 is made up of 14 amino acids. CDR3 nucleotide sequence: TGTGCCAGTACCCAACAGGGGTTGAACACTGAAGCTTTCTTT. Protein sequence: CASTQQGLNTEAFF. Using reference TRBV19 and TRBJ1-1 for the parts outside the CDR3, the full variable domain is DGGITQSPKYLFRKEGQNVTLSCEQNLNHDAMYWYRQDPGQGLRLIYYSQIVNDFQKGDIAEGYSVSREKKESFPLTVTSAQKNPTAFYLCASTQQGLNTEAFFGQGTRLTVV.

The sample holds a few counts of this clone. The CDR3 spells CASSYMDFGQGNQPQHF. DNA for the CDR3: TGTGCCAGCAGTTATATGGACTTCGGTCAAGGCAATCAGCCCCAGCATTTT. The chain carries TRBV28 and TRBJ1-5; D is ambiguous. Trimming took off 4 bases at V and 2 bases at J, with 18 bases between the two ends. CDR1 is MDHEN, CDR2 SYDVKM, per germline. There are 17 residues in the CDR3.